The T cell receptor (beta chain) described here comes from a study of T cell repertoires in cytomegalovirus infection (dated by TCRdb to about 2019). For the wider study: Peptide stimulations targeted recently identified HLA-C-restricted CMV epitopes, whose presentation resists viral immunomodulation, together with well-studied HLA-B-restricted epitopes. Because public TCR beta signatures pointed to carriage of CMV infection together with the matching HLA type, the HLA type of each donor mattered for the analysis.

Regarding this clonotype: Its binding antigen is unknown. Within one base of it there is no much larger clone, and no base qualities were kept.

Reading from cysteine to phenylalanine, the CDR3 counts 13 amino acids. Only the CDR3 part of the read is kept: 39 bases, read in frame from the first base. The germline V gene (reference sequence) gives CDR1 as SGHKS and CDR2 as YYEKEE. V drops 1 base and J drops 0 bases, leaving 5 bases in between. General study outcomes and caveats: Carriers of CMV infection plus the relevant HLA type were discriminated by the cumulative frequency of public TCR beta family members in the study cohort and in an independent roughly 320-donor cohort. The ex vivo response was dominated by HLA-C-restricted CMV-specific TCR beta clonotypes, which also provided the single most frequent clonotype in two of eight donors.

The treatment or condition label here, explained by the study, means: in vitro stimulation with specific CMV peptide epitopes to enrich CMV-specific T cells. Sequenced using an Illumina HiSeq 1500. The raw public reads went through TCRdb reprocessing: fastp at Q25, MiXCR clone calling, in-frame beta chains kept. CDR3 protein duplicates are merged, each entry listing the most common genes and DNA. For this sample the table gives hundreds of thousands of distinct CDR3 sequences, of which about 33% were detected only once. The top ten hold 12% of the sample. The chain is made from TRBV5-5 and TRBJ2-7, with the identity of the D gene unclear. The clonotype was recovered from a human donor in good health (CMV status not recorded). Some clones in this sample may be carry-over from other donors' samples. Sequencing was performed on cultured CD8+ T cells from PBMCs, taken from culture after CMV antigen stimulation. The CDR3 region reads CASSLWNSYEQYF. The DNA is TGTGCCAGCAGCTTGTGGAACTCCTACGAGCAGTACTTC.